This TCR beta chain was recorded in a study of T cell responses to AZD1222 COVID-19 vaccine. Profiled with immunoSEQ multiplex PCR; TCRdb holds only in-frame clones, not every one. The sample records roughly 130,000 clones, 85% to 90% being singletons. Trimming took off 9 bases at V and 5 bases at J, with 15 bases between the two ends. The CDR3 contains 13 residues. Germline V gives CDR1 KGHDR, CDR2 SFDVKD. Remarks on this clone: Its specificity is unknown.

General study results and limits: Close to half of spike-specific TCRs reportedly recognize unmutated variant regions. Seropositivity was recorded at baseline in only 6 or 7 AZD1222 recipients.

This TCR came from an adult in good health. J is TRBJ2-5 and V is TRBV24-1; D gene unclear. Sequencing was performed on peripheral blood, taken on day 0 of AZD1222 vaccination. CDR3 protein: CATGSRVSETQYF. The CDR3 nucleotides read TGTGCCACCGGTTCAAGGGTATCGGAGACCCAGTACTTC.